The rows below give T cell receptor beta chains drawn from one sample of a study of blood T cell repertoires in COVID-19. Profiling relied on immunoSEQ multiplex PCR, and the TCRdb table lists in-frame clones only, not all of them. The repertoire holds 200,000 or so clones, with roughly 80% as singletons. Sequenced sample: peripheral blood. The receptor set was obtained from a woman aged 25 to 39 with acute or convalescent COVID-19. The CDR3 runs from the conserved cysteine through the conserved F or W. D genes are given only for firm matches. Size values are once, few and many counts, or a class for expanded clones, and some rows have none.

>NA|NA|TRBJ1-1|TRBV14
TGTGCCAGCAGCGCTGACACGTACACTGAAGCTTTCTTT
CASSADTYTEAFF
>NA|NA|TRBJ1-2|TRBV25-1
TGTGCCAGCAGTGCCCTTCTTGGCTACACCTTC
CASSALLGYTF
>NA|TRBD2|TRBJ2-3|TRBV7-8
TGTGCCAGCAGCCGGCGACTAGCGGGACACACAGATACGCAGTATTTT
CASSRRLAGHTDTQYF
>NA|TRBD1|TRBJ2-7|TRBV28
TGTGCCAGCAGTTCCTACAGGGGGCTGGTTAGAGAGCAGTACTTC
CASSSYRGLVREQYF
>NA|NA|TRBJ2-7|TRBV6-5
TGTGCCAGCAGTTACACCCCCTACAGCTCCTACGAGCAGTACTTC
CASSYTPYSSYEQYF
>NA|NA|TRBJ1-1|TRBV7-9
TGTGCCAGCAGCGTCGAGAGAGACACTGAAGCTTTCTTT
CASSVERDTEAFF
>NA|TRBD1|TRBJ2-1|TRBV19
TGTGCCACGAACCTACAGGGGGCTCGCAATGAGCAGTTCTTC
CATNLQGARNEQFF
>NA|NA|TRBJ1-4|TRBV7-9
TGTGCCAGCAGCTTAGGAACAGTTGCAACTAATGAAAAACTGTTTTTT
CASSLGTVATNEKLFF
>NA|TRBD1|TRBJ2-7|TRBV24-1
TGTGCCACCAGTGACCACACCCCTCACCGGGACAGGATTATCTACGAGCAGTACTTC
CATSDHTPHRDRIIYEQYF
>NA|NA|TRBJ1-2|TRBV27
TGTGCCAGCAGTTTAGGCCGGGGGATGATTCGCTACACCTTC
CASSLGRGMIRYTF
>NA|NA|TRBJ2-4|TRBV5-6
TGTGCCAGCAGCGACACATCGAGGGTGAACATTCAGTACTTC
CASSDTSRVNIQYF
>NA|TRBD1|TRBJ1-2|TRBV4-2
TGTGCCAGCAGCCAAGATAACCGACAGGGGGAGGGTTATGGCTACACCTTC
CASSQDNRQGEGYGYTF
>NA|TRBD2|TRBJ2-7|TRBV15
TGTGCCACCAGCAGTTCTAGCGGGCGCCTAAGTCCCTACGAGCAGTACTTC
CATSSSSGRLSPYEQYF
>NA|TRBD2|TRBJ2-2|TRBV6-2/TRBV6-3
TGTGCCAGCAGTTACACTGTAGCGGGAGGCATAGCCGGGGAGCTGTTTTTT
CASSYTVAGGIAGELFF
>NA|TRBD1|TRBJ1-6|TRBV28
TGTGCCAGCACCGAGGGGACAGCCTATAATTCACCCCTCCACTTT
CASTEGTAYNSPLHF
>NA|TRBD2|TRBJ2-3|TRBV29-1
TGCAGCGGCCGTGGGGCCTCTAGCGGGGCGTCTAGCACAGATACGCAGTATTTT
CSGRGASSGASSTDTQYF
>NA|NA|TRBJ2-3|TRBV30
TGTGCCTGGAACTATTGGCGCACAGATACGCAGTATTTT
CAWNYWRTDTQYF
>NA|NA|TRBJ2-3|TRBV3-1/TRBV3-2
TGTGCCAGCAGCCGATATACAGCAGATACGCAGTATTTT
CASSRYTADTQYF
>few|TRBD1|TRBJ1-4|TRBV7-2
TGTGCCAGCAGCCGGGACAGGGGGCGAGATGAAAAACTGTTTTTT
CASSRDRGRDEKLFF
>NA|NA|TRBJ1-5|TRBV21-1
TGTGCCAGCAGAAGCTGGACAGACTTTATTAGCAATCAGCCCCAGCATTTT
CASRSWTDFISNQPQHF
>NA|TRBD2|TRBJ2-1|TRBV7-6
TGTGCCAGCAGCTTAGGGGGGAGGGCCAACAATGAGCAGTTCTTC
CASSLGGRANNEQFF
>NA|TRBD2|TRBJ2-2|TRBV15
TGTGCCACCAGCACCTCGGGACTAGCTTCCGGGGAGCTGTTTTTT
CATSTSGLASGELFF
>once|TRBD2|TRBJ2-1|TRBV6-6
TGTGCCAGCAGCCGACCTGGACTAGCGGGGTTGCACAATGAGCAGTTCTTC
CASSRPGLAGLHNEQFF
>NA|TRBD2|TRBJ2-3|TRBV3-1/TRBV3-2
TGTGCCAGCAGCCAGGGACTAGCGGGAGGGACTAGCACAGATACGCAGTATTTT
CASSQGLAGGTSTDTQYF
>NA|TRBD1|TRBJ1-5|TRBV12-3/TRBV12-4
TGTGCCAGCAGGAATCCGACAGGGAGGCCCCAGCATTTT
CASRNPTGRPQHF
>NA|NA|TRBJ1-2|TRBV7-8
TGTGCCAGCAGCTTAGCGCAGGGTTCTGGCTACACCTTC
CASSLAQGSGYTF
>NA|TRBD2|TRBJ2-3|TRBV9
TGTGCCAGCAGCATCGGGACTAGCGGTTACACAGATACGCAGTATTTT
CASSIGTSGYTDTQYF
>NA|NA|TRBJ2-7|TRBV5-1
TGCGCCAGCAGCTTGTTTCGGGGAAACTACGAGCAGTACTTC
CASSLFRGNYEQYF
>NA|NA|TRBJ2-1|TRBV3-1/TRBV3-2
TGTGCCAGCAGCGAAGTCCCCACTAGCGAGCAGTTCTTC
CASSEVPTSEQFF
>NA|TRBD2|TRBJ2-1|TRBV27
TGTGCCAGCAGTCGACCGGGACTAGCGGGAGACAATGAGCAGTTCTTC
CASSRPGLAGDNEQFF
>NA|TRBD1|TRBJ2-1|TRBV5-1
TGCGCCAGCTCCCTCGGGACAGACAATGAGCAGTTCTTC
CASSLGTDNEQFF
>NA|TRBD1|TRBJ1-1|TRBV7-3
TGTGCCAGCAGCTCAGGACAGGGGGCGAACACTGAAGCTTTCTTT
CASSSGQGANTEAFF
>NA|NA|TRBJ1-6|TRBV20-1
TGCAGTGCTAGTCCCGGCAGGGATAATTCACCCCTCCACTTT
CSASPGRDNSPLHF
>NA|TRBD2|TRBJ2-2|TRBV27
TGTGCCAGCAGGGTAGCGGGAGGCCAATTATCCGGGGAGCTGTTTTTT
CASRVAGGQLSGELFF
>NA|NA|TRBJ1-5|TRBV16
TGTGCCAGCAGCCAACCTACAAGGGACACCGTGAGGGGTCAGCCCCAGCATTTT
CASSQPTRDTVRGQPQHF
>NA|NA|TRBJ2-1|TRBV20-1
TGCAGTGCTCAGGACAATGAGCAGTTCTTC
CSAQDNEQFF
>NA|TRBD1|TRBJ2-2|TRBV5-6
TGTGCCAGCAGCGCCGCAGGGGGCTCCAACACCGGGGAGCTGTTTTTT
CASSAAGGSNTGELFF